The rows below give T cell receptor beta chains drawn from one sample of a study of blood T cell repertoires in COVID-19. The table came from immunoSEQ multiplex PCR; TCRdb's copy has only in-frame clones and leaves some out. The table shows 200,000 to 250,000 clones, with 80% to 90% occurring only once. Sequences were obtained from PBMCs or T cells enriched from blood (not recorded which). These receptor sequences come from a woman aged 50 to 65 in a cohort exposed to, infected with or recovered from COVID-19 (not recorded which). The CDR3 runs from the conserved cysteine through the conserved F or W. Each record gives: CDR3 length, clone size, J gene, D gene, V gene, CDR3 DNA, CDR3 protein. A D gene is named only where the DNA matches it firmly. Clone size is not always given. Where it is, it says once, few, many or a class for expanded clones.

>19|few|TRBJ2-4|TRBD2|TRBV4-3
TGCGCCAGCAGCCAAGATGGACTAGCGGGAACTGAAGCCAAAAACATTCAGTACTTC
CASSQDGLAGTEAKNIQYF
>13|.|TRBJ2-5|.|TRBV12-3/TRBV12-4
TGTGCCAGCAGTTTTAACAGCCAAGAGACCCAGTACTTC
CASSFNSQETQYF
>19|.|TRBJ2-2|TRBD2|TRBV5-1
TGCGCCAGCAGCTTCCAGGGACTAGCGGGGCTTGGAAACACCGGGGAGCTGTTTTTT
CASSFQGLAGLGNTGELFF
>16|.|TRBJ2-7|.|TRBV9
TGTGCCAGCAGCCCGACCGAGGGGGGGTACTTTATGGAGCAGTACTTC
CASSPTEGGYFMEQYF
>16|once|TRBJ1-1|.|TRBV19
TGTGCCAGTAGTATAGCCGGGGCGGGGGCGCACACTGAAGCTTTCTTT
CASSIAGAGAHTEAFF
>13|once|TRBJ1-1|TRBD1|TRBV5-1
TGCGCCAGCATAGGCCAGGGGGACACTGAAGCTTTCTTT
CASIGQGDTEAFF
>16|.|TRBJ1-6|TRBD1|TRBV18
TGTGCCAGCTCGCAGACAGGGGGCAAGGGTAATTCACCCCTCCACTTT
CASSQTGGKGNSPLHF
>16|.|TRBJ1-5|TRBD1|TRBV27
TGTGCCAGCAGTGTGACAGGGGGCGCTCCGGGCCAGCCCCAGCATTTT
CASSVTGGAPGQPQHF
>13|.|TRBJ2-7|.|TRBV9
TGTGCCAGCTCGGTGGCCGGGATGAACGAGCAGTACTTC
CASSVAGMNEQYF
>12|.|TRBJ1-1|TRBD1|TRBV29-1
TGCAGCGTGACAGGGTGGAACACTGAAGCTTTCTTT
CSVTGWNTEAFF
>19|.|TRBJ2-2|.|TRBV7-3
TGTGCCAGCAGCTCCCACCGGGTAGGGAGAGCCTTGAACACCGGGGAGCTGTTTTTT
CASSSHRVGRALNTGELFF
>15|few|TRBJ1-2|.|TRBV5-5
TGTGCCAGCAGCTTGGACCTGACAGCTTACTATGGCTACACCTTC
CASSLDLTAYYGYTF
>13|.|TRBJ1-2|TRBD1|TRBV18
TGTGCCTCACAGGGGCTGCAGCAGCATGGCTACACCTTC
CASQGLQQHGYTF
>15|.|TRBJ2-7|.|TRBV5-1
TGCGCCAGCAGCTTGGATACCAGCGCCTCCTACGAGCAGTACTTC
CASSLDTSASYEQYF
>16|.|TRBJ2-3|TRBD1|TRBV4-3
TGCGCCAGCAGCCGCAGGACAGGGGATCCCACAGATACGCAGTATTTT
CASSRRTGDPTDTQYF
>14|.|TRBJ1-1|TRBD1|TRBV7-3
TGTGCCAGCAGCTTAACAGCCACAGGGGGCTTAGCTTTCTTT
CASSLTATGGLAFF
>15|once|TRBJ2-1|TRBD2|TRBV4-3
TGCGCCAGCAGCCAAGTACTAGCGGGGGGGCATGAGCAGTTCTTC
CASSQVLAGGHEQFF
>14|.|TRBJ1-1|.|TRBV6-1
TGTGCCAGCAGTTATCACACACCGAACACTGAAGCTTTCTTT
CASSYHTPNTEAFF
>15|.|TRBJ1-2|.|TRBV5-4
TGTGCCAGCACTAGGGGGGGCCAAGCTGGCTATGGCTACACCTTC
CASTRGGQAGYGYTF
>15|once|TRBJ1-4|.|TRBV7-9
TGTGCCAGCAGAGGGAGCCGTCTGGGGAGGGAAAAACTGTTTTTT
CASRGSRLGREKLFF
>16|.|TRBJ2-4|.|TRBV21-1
TGTGCCAGCAGCAAAGAAAGCGGGGGGGCCAAAAACATTCAGTACTTC
CASSKESGGAKNIQYF
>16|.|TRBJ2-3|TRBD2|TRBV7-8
TGTGCCAGCACCGAGAGGGGGCGGGGGGGCCCAGATACGCAGTATTTT
CASTERGRGGPDTQYF
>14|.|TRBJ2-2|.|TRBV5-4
TGTGCCAGCAGCTTCGGACTGGGCACCGGGGAGCTGTTTTTT
CASSFGLGTGELFF
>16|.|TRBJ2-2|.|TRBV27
TGTGCCAGCAGTTTCTATCCACCTGCGAACACCGGGGAGCTGTTTTTT
CASSFYPPANTGELFF
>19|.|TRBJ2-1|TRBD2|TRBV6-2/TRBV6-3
TGTGCCAGCAGTTACTCGACAGAGATAGCGGGGTCGGTTTCCGATGAGCAGTTCTTC
CASSYSTEIAGSVSDEQFF
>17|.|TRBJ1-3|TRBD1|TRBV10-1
TGCGCCATCAAGTCACAGGGGATGATCAGATCTGGAAACACCATATATTTT
CAIKSQGMIRSGNTIYF
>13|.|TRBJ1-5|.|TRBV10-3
TGTGCCATCAGTGAACAGGGCGGTCAGCCCCAGCATTTT
CAISEQGGQPQHF
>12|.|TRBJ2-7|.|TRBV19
TGTGCCAGTAGCGGGGACTCCTACGAGCAGTACTTC
CASSGDSYEQYF
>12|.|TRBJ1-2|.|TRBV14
TGTGCCAGCAGCCCAATGGGGGGAAGCTACACCTTC
CASSPMGGSYTF
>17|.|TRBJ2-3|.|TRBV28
TGTGCCAGCAGTCTGAAGACGCGGGTAAGGGGGACAGATACGCAGTATTTT
CASSLKTRVRGTDTQYF
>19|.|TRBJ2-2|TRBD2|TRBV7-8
TGTGCCAGCTCCATCCAGTGGCGGGGGGCGGTTGCTGACACCGGGGAGCTGTTTTTT
CASSIQWRGAVADTGELFF
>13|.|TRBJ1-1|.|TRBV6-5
TGTGCCAGCACTAACAGGTGGGGCACTGAAGCTTTCTTT
CASTNRWGTEAFF
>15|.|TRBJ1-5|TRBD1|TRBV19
TGTGCCAGTACTGACAGGGGCAATAGCAATCAGCCCCAGCATTTT
CASTDRGNSNQPQHF
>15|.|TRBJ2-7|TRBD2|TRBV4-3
TGCGCCAGCAGCCAAGAAAGCGGGGGGGCTTACGAGCAGTACTTC
CASSQESGGAYEQYF
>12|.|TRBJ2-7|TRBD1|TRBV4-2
TGTGCCAGCGTAGGGACAGGGGGCGAGCAGTACTTC
CASVGTGGEQYF
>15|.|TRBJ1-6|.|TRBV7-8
TGTGCCAGCAGCTTGACAGGCTCCTATAATTCACCCCTCCACTTT
CASSLTGSYNSPLHF
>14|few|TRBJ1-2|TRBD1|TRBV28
TGTGCCAGCAGTTCGGACAGGGTTATCTATGGCTACACCTTC
CASSSDRVIYGYTF
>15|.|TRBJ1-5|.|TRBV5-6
TGTGCCAGCAGCTTGGGGGACTTTGCTAATCAGCCCCAGCATTTT
CASSLGDFANQPQHF
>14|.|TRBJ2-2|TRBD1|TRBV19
TGTGCCAGTAGGGACAGGGGGGACACCGGGGAGCTGTTTTTT
CASRDRGDTGELFF
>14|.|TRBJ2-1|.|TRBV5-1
TGCGCCAGCAGCTTGGGGGACAACTACAATGAGCAGTTCTTC
CASSLGDNYNEQFF
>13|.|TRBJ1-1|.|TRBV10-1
TGCGCCAGCAGTGCCGACAGGAACACTGAAGCTTTCTTT
CASSADRNTEAFF
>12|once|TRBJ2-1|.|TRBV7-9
TGTGCCAGCAGTTCACAGCACAATGAGCAGTTCTTC
CASSSQHNEQFF
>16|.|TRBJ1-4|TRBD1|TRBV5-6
TGTGCCAGCAGCTACTTCCGGGACAGGGGTAATGAAAAACTGTTTTTT
CASSYFRDRGNEKLFF
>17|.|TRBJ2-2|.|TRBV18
TGTGCCAGCTCATCTCGGCTAGCGACCTCGAACACCGGGGAGCTGTTTTTT
CASSSRLATSNTGELFF
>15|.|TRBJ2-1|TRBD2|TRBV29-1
TGCAGCGGCGGGTGGAGCGGACTAGCGGTTGAGGAGCAGTTCTTC
CSGGWSGLAVEEQFF